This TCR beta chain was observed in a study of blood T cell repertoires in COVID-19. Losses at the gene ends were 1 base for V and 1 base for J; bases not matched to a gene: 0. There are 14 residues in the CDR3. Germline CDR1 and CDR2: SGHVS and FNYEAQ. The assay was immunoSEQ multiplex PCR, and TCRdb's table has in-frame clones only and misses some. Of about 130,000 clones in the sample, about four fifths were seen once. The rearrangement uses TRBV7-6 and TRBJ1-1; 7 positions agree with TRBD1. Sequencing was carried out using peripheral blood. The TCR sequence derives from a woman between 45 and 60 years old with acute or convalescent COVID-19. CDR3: CASSLGDRNTEAFF. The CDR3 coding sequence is TGTGCCAGCAGCTTAGGGGACAGGAACACTGAAGCTTTCTTT.